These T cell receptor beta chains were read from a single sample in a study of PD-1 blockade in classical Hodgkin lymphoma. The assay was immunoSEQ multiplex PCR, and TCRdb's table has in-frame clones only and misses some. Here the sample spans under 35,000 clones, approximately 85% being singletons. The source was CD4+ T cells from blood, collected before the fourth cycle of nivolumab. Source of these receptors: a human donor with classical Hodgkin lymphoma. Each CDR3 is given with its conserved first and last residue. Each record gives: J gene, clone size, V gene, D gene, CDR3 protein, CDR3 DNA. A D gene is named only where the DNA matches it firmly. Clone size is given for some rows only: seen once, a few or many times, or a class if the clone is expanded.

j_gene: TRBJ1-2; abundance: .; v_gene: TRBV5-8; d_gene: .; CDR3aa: CASSLTGFFGYTF; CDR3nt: TGTGCCAGCAGCTTGACAGGGTTCTTTGGCTACACCTTC
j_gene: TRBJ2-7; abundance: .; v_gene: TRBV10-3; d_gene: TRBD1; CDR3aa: CAICSGQTYEQYF; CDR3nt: TGTGCCATCTGTTCGGGACAGACCTACGAGCAGTACTTC
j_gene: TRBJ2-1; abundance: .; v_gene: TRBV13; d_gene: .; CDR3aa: CASSTQNEQFF; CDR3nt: TGTGCCAGCAGCACCCAAAATGAGCAGTTCTTC
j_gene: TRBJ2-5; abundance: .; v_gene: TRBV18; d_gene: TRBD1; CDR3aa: CASSRDRVSGETQYF; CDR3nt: TGTGCCAGCTCAAGGGACAGGGTGTCGGGAGAGACCCAGTACTTC
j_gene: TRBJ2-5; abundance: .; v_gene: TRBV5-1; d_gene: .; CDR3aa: CASSSFSSSSQETQYF; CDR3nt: TGCGCCAGCAGCTCATTTTCTAGCAGCAGCCAAGAGACCCAGTACTTC
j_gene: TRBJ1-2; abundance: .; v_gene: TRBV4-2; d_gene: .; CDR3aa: CASSQDRGLNYGYTF; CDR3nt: TGTGCCAGCAGCCAAGATCGGGGGTTAAACTATGGCTACACCTTC
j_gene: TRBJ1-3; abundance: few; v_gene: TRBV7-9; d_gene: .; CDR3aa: CASSLVAGNTIYF; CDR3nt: TGTGCCAGCAGCTTAGTGGCTGGAAACACCATATATTTT
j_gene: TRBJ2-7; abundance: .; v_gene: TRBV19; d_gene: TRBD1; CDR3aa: CASSARTGQNHEQYF; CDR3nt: TGTGCCAGTAGTGCCCGGACAGGGCAGAACCACGAGCAGTACTTC
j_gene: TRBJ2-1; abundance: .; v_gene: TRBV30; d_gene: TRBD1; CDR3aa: CAWIRKGAIGNEQFF; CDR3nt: TGTGCCTGGATACGAAAGGGGGCGATTGGCAATGAGCAGTTCTTC
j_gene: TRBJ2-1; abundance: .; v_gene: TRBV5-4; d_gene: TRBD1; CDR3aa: CASSLVSPGQGEQFF; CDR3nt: TGTGCCAGCAGCTTGGTGAGTCCGGGACAGGGTGAGCAGTTCTTC
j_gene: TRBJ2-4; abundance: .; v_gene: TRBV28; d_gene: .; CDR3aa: CASSLVFGRGGRGIAKNIQYF; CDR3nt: TGTGCCAGCAGTTTAGTATTTGGGCGAGGAGGGCGAGGGATAGCCAAAAACATTCAGTACTTC
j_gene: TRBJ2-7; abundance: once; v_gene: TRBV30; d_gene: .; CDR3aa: CAWSVGEQYF; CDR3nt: TGTGCCTGGAGTGTGGGGGAGCAGTACTTC
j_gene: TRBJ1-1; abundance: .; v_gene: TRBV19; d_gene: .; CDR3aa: CASSIDLGLGEAFF; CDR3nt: TGTGCCAGTAGTATAGATCTCGGGCTAGGTGAAGCTTTCTTT
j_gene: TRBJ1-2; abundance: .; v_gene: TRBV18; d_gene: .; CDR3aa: CASSPQPSPEFDYGYTF; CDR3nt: TGTGCCAGCTCACCACAACCTTCTCCGGAATTTGACTATGGCTACACCTTC
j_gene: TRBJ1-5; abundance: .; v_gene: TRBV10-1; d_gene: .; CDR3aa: CASSEGRGGNQPQHF; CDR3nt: TGCGCCAGCAGTGAGGGCAGGGGCGGCAATCAGCCCCAGCATTTT
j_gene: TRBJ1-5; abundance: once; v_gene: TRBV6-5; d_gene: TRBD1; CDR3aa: CASSYSRTGPQPQHF; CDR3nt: TGTGCCAGCAGTTACTCTCGGACAGGGCCCCAGCCCCAGCATTTT
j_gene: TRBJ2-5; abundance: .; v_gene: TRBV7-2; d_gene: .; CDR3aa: CASSPLTRGETQYF; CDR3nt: TGTGCCAGCAGCCCCCTGACTAGAGGCGAGACCCAGTACTTC
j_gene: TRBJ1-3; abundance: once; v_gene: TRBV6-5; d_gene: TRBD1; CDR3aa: CASSRQTGVGNTIYF; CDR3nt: TGTGCCAGCAGTAGGCAAACAGGGGTCGGAAACACCATATATTTT
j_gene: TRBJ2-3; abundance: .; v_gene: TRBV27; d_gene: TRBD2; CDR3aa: CASTGRSGRITDTQYF; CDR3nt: TGTGCCAGCACGGGTCGTAGCGGGCGTATCACAGATACGCAGTATTTT
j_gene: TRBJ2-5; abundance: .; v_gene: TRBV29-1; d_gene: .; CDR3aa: CSVEGTAMETQYF; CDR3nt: TGCAGCGTTGAAGGGACGGCCATGGAGACCCAGTACTTC
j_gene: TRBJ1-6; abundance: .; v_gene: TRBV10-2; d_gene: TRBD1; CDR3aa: CASRLDRSYNSPLHF; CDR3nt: TGCGCCAGCAGGCTGGACAGGTCCTATAATTCACCCCTCCACTTT
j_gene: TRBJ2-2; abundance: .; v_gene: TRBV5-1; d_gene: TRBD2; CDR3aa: CASIREAGANTGELFF; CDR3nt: TGCGCCAGCATCCGAGAAGCGGGGGCAAACACCGGGGAGCTGTTTTTT
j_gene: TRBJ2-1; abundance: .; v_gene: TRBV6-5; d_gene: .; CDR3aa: CASRTSGIAEQFF; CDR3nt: TGTGCCAGCAGAACTAGTGGCATCGCTGAGCAGTTCTTC